The T cell receptor (beta chain) under discussion was sequenced for a study of naive and memory T cell subsets. Amplification of ligated cDNA took four PCR rounds with SP2 and nested alpha and beta constant primers. Each CDR3 protein is one row after TCRdb ran MiXCR on the UMI-ligation and nested PCR reads. The sample includes tens of thousands of distinct CDR3 sequences, 4.5% to 7% seen only once; the top ten take 6.2%. Study outcomes and limitations: Far more TCRs reportedly came from tuberculin skin test site biopsies.

Worth noting for this clonotype: Its antigen is unknown.

Described treatment: skin biopsy from PPD injection site in Mantoux-positive individual. The library had UMIs added by 3' ligation of an oligonucleotide to TCR cDNA. Tuberculin skin test biopsies were taken where PPD was injected in Mantoux-positive people. Input was about 1 to 1,100 ng of DNase-treated total RNA without cell sorting. Looked up from germline, CDR1 is GTSNPN and CDR2 is SVGIG (reference sequence). Trimming stripped 0 bases from V and 9 bases from J, with 11 bases between. CDR3 length: 12 residues. The receptor's source is an adult in good health. The sequencing here drew on skin, taken from a tuberculin skin test site. This chain uses TRBV30 with TRBJ1-2, with D unresolved. For the CDR3, the DNA is TGTGCCTGGAGTGTAGGACCCAGGAGCTACACCTTC. Amino acids: CAWSVGPRSYTF.